The entry that follows covers one T cell receptor (beta chain) sequence. Its cognate antigen has yet to be identified. Per-base quality was not reported, and no clone a single base away is much larger than it. This sample is drawn from a study of blood T cell repertoires in COVID-19 (dated by TCRdb to the early 2020s). Background for the entire study: Collaborator samples came from the United States, Italy and Spain and covered acute and convalescent phases of COVID-19. The material from the prospective study consisted of cDNA or gDNA derived from T cells, B-cell-depleted T cells, or PBMCs. Subjects who had been exposed to COVID-19, were actively infected with it, or had recovered from it provided the deeply sampled blood TCRbeta repertoires that made up the dataset. The repertoires were released in a freely available public database intended as a resource for research on the immune response to SARS-CoV-2. Samples were obtained from the ongoing ImmuneRACE study (first 160 participants) and from some 1,300 subjects provided by 6 global collaborators. A de-identified subject ID, COVID-19 status, age in years and sex were almost always included in the sample metadata. HLA class I and class II types, where available, came from metadata supplied by the sample provider rather than from assay-based typing. The full study reports these points: Clinical and demographic metadata were provided uncurated, with the amount varying by source and participant.

Reading the germline V gene gives CDR1 MDHEN and CDR2 SYDVKM. The CDR3 contains 16 residues, cysteine and phenylalanine counted. Kept here is only the CDR3 DNA, which spans 48 bases and is read in frame from base 1. Clipping removes 1 base from V and 1 base from J, with 4 as the unmatched junction base count. In the prospective study, participants were 18 to 89 years old, resided in 24 geographic areas of the United States, and were enrolled through a virtual design. Cohort assignment in the prospective study relied on participant-reported clinical history from a screening survey and a study questionnaire. For ImmuneRACE Cohort 3, a participant was defined as recovered based on two consecutive negative NP/OP PCR tests, clearance by a healthcare professional, or resolution of symptoms. In the prospective study, mobile phlebotomists collected whole blood, serum and a nasopharyngeal or oropharyngeal swab from each participant. Participants in the prospective study had the option to provide additional blood draws and questionnaires over an approximately 2-month period. Before DNA extraction, blood samples from the prospective study were shipped at room temperature or frozen.

The immunoSEQ Assay, a bias-controlled multiplex PCR, was used to amplify TCRbeta CDR3 regions from genomic DNA. The authors' analysis ran thus. Nucleated cell counts per sample were estimated from amplification of reference gene primers within the assay. To quantify the absolute abundance of each unique TCRbeta CDR3 rearrangement, sequence reads were collapsed and filtered. Productive Simpson clonality was computed per sample as the square root of Simpson's diversity index over productive rearrangements. TCRdb mirrors the immuneACCESS table, restricted to in-frame sequences. Some clones are absent from its copies; in checked studies, under half trace to an unresolved V gene, and the reason for the others is unknown. V and J calls and clone size are those listed in that table; D and trimming were worked out from the DNA. The sample contains approximately 470,000 clones, approximately 86% of them found a single time. 0.65% to 0.9% of the sample goes to the ten largest clones.

The sample taken for sequencing was PBMCs or T cells enriched from blood (not recorded which). The sequence was obtained from a woman aged 18 to 35 who had recovered from COVID-19. The chain is assembled from TRBV28 and TRBJ1-1, with 9 middle bases fitting TRBD1. The DNA sequence reads TGTGCCAGCAGTTTATTACAGGGGGCTCCGAACACTGAAGCTTTCTTT. This gives the protein CASSLLQGAPNTEAFF.